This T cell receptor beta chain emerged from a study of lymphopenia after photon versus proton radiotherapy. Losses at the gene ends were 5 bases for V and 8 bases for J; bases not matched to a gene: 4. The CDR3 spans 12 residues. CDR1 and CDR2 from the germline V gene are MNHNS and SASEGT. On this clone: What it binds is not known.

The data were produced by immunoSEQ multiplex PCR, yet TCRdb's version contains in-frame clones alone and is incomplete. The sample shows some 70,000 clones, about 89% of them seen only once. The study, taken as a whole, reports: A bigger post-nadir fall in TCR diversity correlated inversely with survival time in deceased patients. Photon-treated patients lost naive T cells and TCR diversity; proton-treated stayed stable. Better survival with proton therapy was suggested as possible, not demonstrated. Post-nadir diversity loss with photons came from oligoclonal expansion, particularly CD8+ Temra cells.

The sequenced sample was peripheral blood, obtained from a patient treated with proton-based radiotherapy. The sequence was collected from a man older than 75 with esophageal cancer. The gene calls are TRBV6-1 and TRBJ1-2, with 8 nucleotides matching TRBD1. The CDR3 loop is CASSPDRGGYTF. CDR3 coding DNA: TGTGCCAGCAGTCCCGACAGGGGCGGCTACACCTTC.